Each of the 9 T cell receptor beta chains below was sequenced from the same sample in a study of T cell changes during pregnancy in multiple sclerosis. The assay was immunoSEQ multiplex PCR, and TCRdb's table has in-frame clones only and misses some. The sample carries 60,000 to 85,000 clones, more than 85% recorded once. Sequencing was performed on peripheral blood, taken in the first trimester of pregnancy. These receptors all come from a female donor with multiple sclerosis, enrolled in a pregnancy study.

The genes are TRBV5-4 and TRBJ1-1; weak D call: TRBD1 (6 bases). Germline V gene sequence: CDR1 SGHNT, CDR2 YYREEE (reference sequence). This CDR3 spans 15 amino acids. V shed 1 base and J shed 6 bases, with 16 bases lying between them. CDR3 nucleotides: TGTGCCAGCAGCTTGCCCCTGCAGGGGCGGGCTGAAGCTTTCTTT. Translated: CASSLPLQGRAEAFF.

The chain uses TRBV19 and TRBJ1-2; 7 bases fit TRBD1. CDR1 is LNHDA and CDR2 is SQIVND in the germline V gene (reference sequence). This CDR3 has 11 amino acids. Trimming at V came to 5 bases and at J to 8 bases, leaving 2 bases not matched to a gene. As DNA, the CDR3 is TGTGCCAGTAGTCGGGGACAGGGCTACACCTTC. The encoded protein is CASSRGQGYTF.

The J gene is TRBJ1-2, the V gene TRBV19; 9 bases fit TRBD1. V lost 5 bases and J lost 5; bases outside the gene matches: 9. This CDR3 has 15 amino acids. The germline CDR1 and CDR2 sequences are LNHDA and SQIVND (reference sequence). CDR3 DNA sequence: TGTGCCAGTAGTTCGCGGACAGGGGCCTTATATGGCTACACCTTC. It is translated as CASSSRTGALYGYTF.

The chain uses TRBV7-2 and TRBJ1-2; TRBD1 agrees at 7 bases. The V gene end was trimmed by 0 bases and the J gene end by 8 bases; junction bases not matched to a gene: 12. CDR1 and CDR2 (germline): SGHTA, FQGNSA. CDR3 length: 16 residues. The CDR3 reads CASSLAPEGGAYGYTF. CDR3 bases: TGTGCCAGCAGCTTAGCGCCTGAAGGGGGCGCATACGGCTACACCTTC.

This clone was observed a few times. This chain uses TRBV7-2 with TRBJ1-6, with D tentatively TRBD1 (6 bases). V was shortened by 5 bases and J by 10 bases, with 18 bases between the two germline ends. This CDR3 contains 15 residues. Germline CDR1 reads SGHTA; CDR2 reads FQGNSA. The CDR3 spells CASSRSLRQGSPLHF. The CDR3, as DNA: TGTGCCAGCAGCCGCTCACTCCGCCAGGGGTCACCCCTCCACTTT.

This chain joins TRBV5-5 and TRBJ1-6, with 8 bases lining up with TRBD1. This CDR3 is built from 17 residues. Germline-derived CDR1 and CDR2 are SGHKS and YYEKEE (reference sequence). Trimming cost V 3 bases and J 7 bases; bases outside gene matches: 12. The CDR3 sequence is CASSWPTGTGHNSPLHF. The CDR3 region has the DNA TGTGCCAGCAGCTGGCCCACCGGGACAGGCCACAATTCACCCCTCCACTTT.

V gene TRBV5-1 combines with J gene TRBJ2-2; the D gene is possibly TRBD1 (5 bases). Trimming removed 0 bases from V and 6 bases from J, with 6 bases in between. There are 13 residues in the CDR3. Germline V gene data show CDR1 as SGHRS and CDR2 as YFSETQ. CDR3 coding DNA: TGCGCCAGCAGCTTGGAGGGGTCCGGGGAGCTGTTTTTT. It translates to CASSLEGSGELFF.

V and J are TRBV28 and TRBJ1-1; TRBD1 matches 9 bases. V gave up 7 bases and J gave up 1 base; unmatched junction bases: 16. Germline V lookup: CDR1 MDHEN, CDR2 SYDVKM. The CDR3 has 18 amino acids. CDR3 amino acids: CASTIHRGPGFGNTEAFF. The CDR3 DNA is TGTGCCAGCACCATTCACAGGGGGCCGGGGTTTGGGAACACTGAAGCTTTCTTT.

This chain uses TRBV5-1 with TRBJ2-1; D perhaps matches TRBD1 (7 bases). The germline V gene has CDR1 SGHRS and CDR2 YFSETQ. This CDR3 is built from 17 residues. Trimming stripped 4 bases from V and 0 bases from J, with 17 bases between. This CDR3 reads CASSPTPGGNSYNEQFF. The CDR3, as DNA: TGCGCCAGCAGCCCAACACCAGGGGGGAACTCCTACAATGAGCAGTTCTTC.